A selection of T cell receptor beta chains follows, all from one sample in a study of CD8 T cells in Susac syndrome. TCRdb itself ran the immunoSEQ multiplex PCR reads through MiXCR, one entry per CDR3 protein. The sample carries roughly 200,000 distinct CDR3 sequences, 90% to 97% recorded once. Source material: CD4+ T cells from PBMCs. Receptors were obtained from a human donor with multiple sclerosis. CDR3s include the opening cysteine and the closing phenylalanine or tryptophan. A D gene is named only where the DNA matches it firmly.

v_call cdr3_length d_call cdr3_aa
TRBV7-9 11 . CASGESETQYF
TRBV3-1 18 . CASSQGDIQGPLDNEQFF
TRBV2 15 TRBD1 CASSLYRDRQETQYF
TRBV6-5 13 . CASSYSPDSYPSF
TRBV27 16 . CASSSLLGRPNYGYTF
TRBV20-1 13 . CSASQAVGNTIYF
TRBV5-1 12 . CASSLGTPAQYF
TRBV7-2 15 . CASSLGTPGTDTQYF
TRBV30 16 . CAWSRTRTRGLETQYF
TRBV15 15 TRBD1 CATSRGTGAAYEQYF
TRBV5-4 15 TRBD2 CASSSGGPYQETQYF
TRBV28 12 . CASSLEAQPQHF
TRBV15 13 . CATSRPVLDTQYF
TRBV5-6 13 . CASSLVSVETQYF
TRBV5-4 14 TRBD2 CASSSSTSSHEQYF
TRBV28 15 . CASSSASIGDEKLFF
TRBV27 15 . CASRPSGKPTYEQYF
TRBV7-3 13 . CASSRDYQETQYF
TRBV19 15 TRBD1 CASQNRGRSTDTQYF
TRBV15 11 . CATSKDRAYTF
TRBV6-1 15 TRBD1 CASSAGTGIDDGYTF
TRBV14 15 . CASSPGPPTAYEQYF
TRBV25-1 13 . CASRDREGYEQYF
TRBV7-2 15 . CASSPDPWSTDTQYF
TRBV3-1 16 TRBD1 CASSERPGTGGHEQYF
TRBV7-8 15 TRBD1 CASSLAVTGTYEQYF
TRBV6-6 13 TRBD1 CASLQGAQEKLFF
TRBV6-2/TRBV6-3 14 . CASRDGPPGYGYTF
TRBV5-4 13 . CASSGEPQRIQYF
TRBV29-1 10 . CSVDVGEQFF
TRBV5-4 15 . CASSYRGAGGTEAFF
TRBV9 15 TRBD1 CASSVGDRDIHEQYF
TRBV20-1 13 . CSARGTSAGTQYF
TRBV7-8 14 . CASSLKGKAGELFF
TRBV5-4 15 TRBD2 CASSPSAGGRNEQFF
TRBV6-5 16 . CASSYSPSGLQETQYF
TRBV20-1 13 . CSALDLGGEKLFF
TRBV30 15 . CAWSVLGGFTGELFF
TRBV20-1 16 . CSARDIDGSSYNEQFF
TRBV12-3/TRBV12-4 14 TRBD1 CASSSGQGRSPLHF
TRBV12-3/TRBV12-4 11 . CASGRSDEQFF
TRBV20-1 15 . CSATSGAGASYEQYF
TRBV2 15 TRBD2 CASSDFPGLSDTQYF
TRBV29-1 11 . CSVVESETQYF
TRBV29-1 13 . CSGRGFSGNTIYF
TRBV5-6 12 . CASDNRVGEQYF
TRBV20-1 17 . CSARDYAGQGRSYEQYF
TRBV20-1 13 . CSAGSGTVGELFF
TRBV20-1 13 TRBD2 CSARAGGGYEQYF
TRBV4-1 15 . CASSQDLRAAETQYF